These T cell receptor beta chains were read from a single sample in a study of T-cell memory formation after mild COVID-19. In TCRdb, the 5' RACE reads were re-called with MiXCR into one record per CDR3 protein. Altogether about 30,000 distinct CDR3 sequences are present, approximately 12% being singletons, with the ten largest covering nearly 15%. The sequenced sample was PBMCs or a T cell subset sorted from them (not recorded which). The receptors derive from an adult woman who had mild COVID-19 (a few samples of this study predate the infection). Cell type and time point are not known. Both conserved end residues are part of each CDR3. A D gene is named only where the DNA matches it firmly. Rows give clone size only sometimes, using once, few, many, or a class for an expanded clone.

j_call clone_size d_call v_call cdr3_nt cdr3_aa
TRBJ2-2 many - TRBV4-3 TGCGCCAGCAGCCAAGATTCTAGCGGGACAGGCGGGGAGCTGTTTTTT CASSQDSSGTGGELFF
TRBJ2-1 many TRBD2 TRBV5-1 TGCGCCAGCAGCTTGGATTTTAGCGGGACTTACAATGAGCAGTTCTTC CASSLDFSGTYNEQFF
TRBJ1-6 many - TRBV2 TGTGCCAGCAGTTATGGCCAGGCTAATTCACCCCTCCACTTT CASSYGQANSPLHF
TRBJ1-1 many - TRBV12-3/TRBV12-4 TGTGCCAGCAGCCCGGACAGACGAGGCACTGAAGCTTTCTTT CASSPDRRGTEAFF
TRBJ2-7 once TRBD2 TRBV12-3/TRBV12-4 TGTGCCAGCAGCACCGGGGGGGCGGGAGTGTACGAGCAGTACTTC CASSTGGAGVYEQYF
TRBJ2-4 many TRBD1 TRBV29-1 TGCAGCGTGGTGACAGGGACGAACATTCAGTACTTC CSVVTGTNIQYF
TRBJ2-1 many TRBD2 TRBV13 TGTGCCAGCAGCTTAGGTCCCTCCTCCCTGTTAGGGCGGGAGGGCAATGAGCAGTTCTTC CASSLGPSSLLGREGNEQFF
TRBJ2-3 many - TRBV12-3/TRBV12-4 TGTGCCAGCAGTAGGGGGTTTGGAGCTACAGATACGCAGTATTTT CASSRGFGATDTQYF
TRBJ2-4 many - TRBV7-2 TGTGCCAGCAGCCCATCGAGGAACATTCAGTACTTC CASSPSRNIQYF
TRBJ2-2 many TRBD1 TRBV30 TGTGCCTGGAGTGGGGGACAGGGGGACACCGGGGAGCTGTTTTTT CAWSGGQGDTGELFF
TRBJ2-3 many - TRBV4-2 TGTGCCAGCAGCCGAGAAGTAAACACAGATACGCAGTATTTT CASSREVNTDTQYF
TRBJ1-2 many - TRBV5-1 TGCGCCAGCGGGGAAGGGACGTTGTATGGCTACACCTTC CASGEGTLYGYTF
TRBJ2-1 - TRBD2 TRBV20-1 TGCAGTGCGATCGGGACTAGCGGGAGTATTTCCTACAATGAGCAGTTCTTC CSAIGTSGSISYNEQFF
TRBJ1-5 many - TRBV18 TGTGCCAGCTCACCACTTGGTTCCCCCGATCAGCCCCAGCATTTT CASSPLGSPDQPQHF
TRBJ2-6 many - TRBV5-5 TGTGCCAGCAGCTTGGCCGCAGGGAGGACTGGGGCCAACGTCCTGACTTTC CASSLAAGRTGANVLTF
TRBJ2-7 many TRBD1 TRBV4-1 TGCGCCAGCAGCCTCGAGCCCCCCGGGACAGGGACCTACGAGCAGTACTTC CASSLEPPGTGTYEQYF
TRBJ1-6 many - TRBV3-1 TGTGCCAGCAGTGACAGTAATTCACCCCTCCACTTT CASSDSNSPLHF
TRBJ2-1 many TRBD1 TRBV12-3/TRBV12-4 TGTGCCAGCAGTTCCTGGGGACAGAAATACAATGAGCAGTTCTTC CASSSWGQKYNEQFF
TRBJ1-2 - - TRBV4-1 TGCGCCAGCAGCACTACTCGGGGCGATTATGGCTACACCTTC CASSTTRGDYGYTF
TRBJ2-1 - TRBD2 TRBV18 TGTGCCAGCTCACTTTCCGGGACTAGCGTGGAGCAGTTCTTC CASSLSGTSVEQFF
TRBJ2-3 many - TRBV18 TGTGCCAGCTCACCACCCCGACTAGGAAGAAGAACAGATACGCAGTATTTT CASSPPRLGRRTDTQYF
TRBJ2-2 - TRBD2 TRBV20-1 TGCAGCGCGAAGGGACTAGCGGGAGGGCGGGGACCCGGGGAGCTGTTTTTT CSAKGLAGGRGPGELFF
TRBJ2-7 many - TRBV15 TGTGCCACCAGCAGATATACAGGGAAAGGCTACGAGCAGTACTTC CATSRYTGKGYEQYF
TRBJ2-3 - TRBD1 TRBV7-8 TGTGCCAGCAGGGAGAGGACAGGGAGCACAGATACGCAGTATTTT CASRERTGSTDTQYF
TRBJ1-1 many TRBD1 TRBV2 TGTGCCAGCAGTCTAAGACAGGGGCGGGTGAACACTGAAGCTTTCTTT CASSLRQGRVNTEAFF
TRBJ2-2 many - TRBV5-1 TGCGCCAGCAGCCCCAGACAGACATCGAACACCGGGGAGCTGTTTTTT CASSPRQTSNTGELFF
TRBJ1-5 many - TRBV5-6 TGTGCCAGCAGCTTCCAGGGGAGGAATCAGCCCCAGCATTTT CASSFQGRNQPQHF
TRBJ1-2 many TRBD1 TRBV5-1 TGCGCCAGCAGCTCCATACAGGGGGACTATGGCTACACCTTC CASSSIQGDYGYTF
TRBJ2-3 - TRBD2 TRBV7-9 TGTGCCAGCAGCCTAATCCGAGCGGGGAGCACAGATACGCAGTATTTT CASSLIRAGSTDTQYF
TRBJ2-2 many - TRBV12-3/TRBV12-4 TGTGCCAGCAGCCTAGGACAGCTAAACACCGGGGAGCTGTTTTTT CASSLGQLNTGELFF
TRBJ1-1 many TRBD1 TRBV27 TGTGCCAGCGGGACAGGGAGAATGCCGCTTGAGTACACTGAAGCTTTCTTT CASGTGRMPLEYTEAFF
TRBJ1-1 - - TRBV2 TGTGCCAGCAGTGAAAGGGGGGGGGAAAAGAACACTGAAGCTTTCTTT CASSERGGEKNTEAFF
TRBJ2-7 many - TRBV7-8 TGTGCCAGCAGCCTCAGCCAGGGCATCTCCTACGAGCAGTACTTC CASSLSQGISYEQYF
TRBJ2-1 many TRBD2 TRBV7-2 TGTGCCAGCAGCTTGCATACTAGCGAACAGTTCTTC CASSLHTSEQFF
TRBJ2-2 many TRBD2 TRBV24-1 TGTGCCACCAGTCGGGAGGGCCTTTATACCGGGGAGCTGTTTTTT CATSREGLYTGELFF
TRBJ1-2 many - TRBV3-1 TGTGCCAGCAGCCCGAGTATCAACTATGGCTACACCTTC CASSPSINYGYTF
TRBJ1-2 many - TRBV7-8 TGTGCCAGCAGCCATCACGGCCCCAGGGGCACAATCTATGGCTACACCTTC CASSHHGPRGTIYGYTF
TRBJ1-6 many - TRBV20-1 TGCAGTGCTAGTCTGGGCCCCCTAGGGGATTCACCCCTCCACTTT CSASLGPLGDSPLHF
TRBJ1-2 many - TRBV11-2 TGTGCCAGCAGCTTCCGACAGGTCCTCAATGGCTACACCTTC CASSFRQVLNGYTF
TRBJ2-3 - - TRBV2 TGTGCCAGCACCGAAGGGTATGGCTCGGGGGAGCCAGATACGCAGTATTTT CASTEGYGSGEPDTQYF
TRBJ1-4 many - TRBV5-5 TGTGCCAGCAGCTTGGCCCCATGGCCTAATGAAAAACTGTTTTTT CASSLAPWPNEKLFF
TRBJ2-7 many - TRBV19 TGTGCCGGAGTTGGCTGCAACGAGCAGTACTTC CAGVGCNEQYF
TRBJ2-7 many - TRBV5-5 TGTGCCAGCAGTAGGCAACTCCCAGGGTCCTACGAGCAGTACTTC CASSRQLPGSYEQYF
TRBJ2-4 many - TRBV12-3/TRBV12-4 TGTGCCAGCAGTTCGGTTAGGGGCTTGGTTGCCAAAAACATTCAGTACTTC CASSSVRGLVAKNIQYF
TRBJ1-3 many - TRBV4-1 TGCGCCAGCAGCCAGGATGCAGGGAGTCGGAGGCTTGGTGGAAACACCATATATTTT CASSQDAGSRRLGGNTIYF
TRBJ1-1 - - TRBV11-3 TGTGCCAGCAGCTTCCAACAGAACATGAACACTGAAGCTTTCTTT CASSFQQNMNTEAFF
TRBJ2-5 many TRBD1 TRBV25-1 TGTGCCAGCAGTCCGCTCGGACAGGGTATCCAAGAGACCCAGTACTTC CASSPLGQGIQETQYF
TRBJ2-1 many - TRBV7-8 TGTGCCAGCAGCGCCCCCCCCCTCGACAATGAGCAGTTCTTC CASSAPPLDNEQFF
TRBJ2-1 many TRBD2 TRBV19 TGTGCCAGTACAGCAGCGGGAGTTAGGAATGAGCAGTTCTTC CASTAAGVRNEQFF
TRBJ2-2 many - TRBV5-1 TGCGCCAGCAGCCGCATGAACCCGAACACCGGGGAGCTGTTTTTT CASSRMNPNTGELFF
TRBJ2-7 many - TRBV6-1 TGTGCCAGCAGTGAAAGGTGGTACGAGCAGTACTTC CASSERWYEQYF
TRBJ2-7 - TRBD1 TRBV5-1 TGCGCCAGCAGCTCGATGGCCGGGACAGGGGTTTACGAGCAGTACTTC CASSSMAGTGVYEQYF
TRBJ2-1 many TRBD1 TRBV9 TGTGCCAGCAGCTTTACGACAGGGGGCGCTTACAATGAGCAGTTCTTC CASSFTTGGAYNEQFF